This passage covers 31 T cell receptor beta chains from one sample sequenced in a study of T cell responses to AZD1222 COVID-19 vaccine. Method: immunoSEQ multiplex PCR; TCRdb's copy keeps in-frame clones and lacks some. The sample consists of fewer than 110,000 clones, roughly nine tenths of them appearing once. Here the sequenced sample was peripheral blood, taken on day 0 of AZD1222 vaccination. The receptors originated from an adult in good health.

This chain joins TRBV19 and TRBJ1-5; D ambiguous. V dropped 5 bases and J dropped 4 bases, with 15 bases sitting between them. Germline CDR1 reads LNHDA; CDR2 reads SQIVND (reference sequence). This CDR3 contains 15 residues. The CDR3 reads CASSPAGRINQPQHF. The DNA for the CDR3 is TGTGCCAGTAGTCCCGCCGGACGGATTAATCAGCCCCAGCATTTT.

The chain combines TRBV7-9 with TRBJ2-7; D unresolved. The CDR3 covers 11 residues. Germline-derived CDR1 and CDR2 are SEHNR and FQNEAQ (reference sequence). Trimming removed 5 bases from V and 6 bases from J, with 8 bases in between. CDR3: CASSRQGEQYF. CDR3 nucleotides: TGTGCCAGCAGCCGTCAAGGCGAGCAGTACTTC.

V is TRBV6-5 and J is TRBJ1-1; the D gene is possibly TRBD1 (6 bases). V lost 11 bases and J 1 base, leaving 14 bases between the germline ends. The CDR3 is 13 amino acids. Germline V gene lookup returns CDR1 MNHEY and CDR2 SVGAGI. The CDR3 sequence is CAARGQKNTEAFF. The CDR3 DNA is TGTGCCGCCCGGGGGCAAAAGAACACTGAAGCTTTCTTT.

CDR3 sequence (DNA): TGTGCCAGCAGTTCGACAGCGGGGAACACTGAAGCTTTCTTT. Its protein is CASSSTAGNTEAFF. This chain connects TRBV6-5 to TRBJ1-1; a weak D match, TRBD1 (5 bases). The CDR3 is 14 residues long. Germline-derived CDR1 and CDR2 are MNHEY and SVGAGI. V shed 4 bases and J shed 1 base, with 10 bases lying between them.

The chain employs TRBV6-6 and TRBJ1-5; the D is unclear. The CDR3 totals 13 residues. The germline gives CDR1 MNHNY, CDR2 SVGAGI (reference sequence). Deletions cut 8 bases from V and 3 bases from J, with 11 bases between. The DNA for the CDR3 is TGTGCCAGCGGACTTTACACCAATCAGCCCCAGCATTTT. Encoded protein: CASGLYTNQPQHF.

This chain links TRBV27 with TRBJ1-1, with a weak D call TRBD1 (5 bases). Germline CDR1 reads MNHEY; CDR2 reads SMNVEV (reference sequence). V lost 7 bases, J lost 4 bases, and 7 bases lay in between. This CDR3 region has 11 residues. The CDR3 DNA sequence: TGTGCCAGCACCGGGGGCACTGAAGCTTTCTTT. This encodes CASTGGTEAFF.

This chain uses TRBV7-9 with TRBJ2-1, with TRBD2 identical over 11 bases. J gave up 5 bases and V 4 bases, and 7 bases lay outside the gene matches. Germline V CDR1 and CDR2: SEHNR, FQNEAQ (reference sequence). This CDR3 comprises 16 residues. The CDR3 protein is CASSSQTSGVNNEQFF. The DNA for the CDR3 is TGTGCCAGCAGCTCCCAGACTAGCGGGGTAAACAATGAGCAGTTCTTC. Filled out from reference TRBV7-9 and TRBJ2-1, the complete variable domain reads DTGVSQNPRHKITKRGQNVTFRCDPISEHNRLYWYRQTLGQGPEFLTYFQNEAQLEKSRLLSDRFSAERPKGSFSTLEIQRTEQGDSAMYLCASSSQTSGVNNEQFFGPGTRLTVL.

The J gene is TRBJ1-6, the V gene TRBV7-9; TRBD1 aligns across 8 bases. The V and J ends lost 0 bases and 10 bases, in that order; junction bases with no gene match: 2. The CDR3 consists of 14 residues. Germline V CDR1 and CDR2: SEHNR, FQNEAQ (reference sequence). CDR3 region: CASSLADRDSPLHF. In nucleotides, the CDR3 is TGTGCCAGCAGCTTAGCGGACAGGGACTCACCCCTCCACTTT.

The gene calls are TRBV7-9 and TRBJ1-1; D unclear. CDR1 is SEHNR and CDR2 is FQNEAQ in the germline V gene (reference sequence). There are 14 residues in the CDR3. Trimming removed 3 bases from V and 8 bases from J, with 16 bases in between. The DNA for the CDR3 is TGTGCCAGCAGCTTTCCGACAAGGGCCTCAGAAGCTTTCTTT. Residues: CASSFPTRASEAFF.

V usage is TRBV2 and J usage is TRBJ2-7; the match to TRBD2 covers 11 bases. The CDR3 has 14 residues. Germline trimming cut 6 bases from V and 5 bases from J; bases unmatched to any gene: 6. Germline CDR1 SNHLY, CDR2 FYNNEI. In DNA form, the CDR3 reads TGTGCCAGCAGCCCGGGACTAGCGGAGCACGAGCAGTACTTC. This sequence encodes CASSPGLAEHEQYF. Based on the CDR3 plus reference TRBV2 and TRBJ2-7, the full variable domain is EPEVTQTPSHQVTQMGQEVILRCVPISNHLYFYWYRQILGQKVEFLVSFYNNEISEKSEIFDDQFSVERPDGSNFTLKIRSTKLEDSAMYFCASSPGLAEHEQYFGPGTRLTVT.

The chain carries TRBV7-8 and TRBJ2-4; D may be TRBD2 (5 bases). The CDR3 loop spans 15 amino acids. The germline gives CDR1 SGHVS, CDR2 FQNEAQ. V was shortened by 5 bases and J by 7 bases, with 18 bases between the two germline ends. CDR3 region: CASSQSGDRGNIQYF. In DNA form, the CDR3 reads TGTGCCAGCAGCCAAAGCGGTGATCGTGGGAACATTCAGTACTTC. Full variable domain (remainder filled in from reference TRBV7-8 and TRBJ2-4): GAGVSQSPRYKVAKRGQDVALRCDPISGHVSLFWYQQALGQGPEFLTYFQNEAQLDKSGLPSDRFFAERPEGSVSTLKIQRTQQEDSAVYLCASSQSGDRGNIQYFGAGTRLSVL.

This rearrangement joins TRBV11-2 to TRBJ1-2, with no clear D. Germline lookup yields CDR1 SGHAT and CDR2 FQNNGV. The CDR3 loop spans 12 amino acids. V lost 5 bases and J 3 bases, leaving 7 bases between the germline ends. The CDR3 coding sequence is TGTGCCAGCAGCCTCCGGGACTATGGCTACACCTTC. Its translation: CASSLRDYGYTF.

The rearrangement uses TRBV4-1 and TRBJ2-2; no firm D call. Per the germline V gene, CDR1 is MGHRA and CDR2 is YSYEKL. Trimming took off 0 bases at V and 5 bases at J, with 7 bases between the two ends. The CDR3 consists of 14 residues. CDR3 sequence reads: CASSQDRTTGELFF. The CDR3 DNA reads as TGCGCCAGCAGCCAAGATCGAACTACCGGGGAGCTGTTTTTT.

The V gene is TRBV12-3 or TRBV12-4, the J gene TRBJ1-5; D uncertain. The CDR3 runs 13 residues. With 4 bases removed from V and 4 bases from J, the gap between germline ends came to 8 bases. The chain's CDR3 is CASSWRENQPQHF. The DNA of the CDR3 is TGTGCCAGCAGTTGGAGGGAGAATCAGCCCCAGCATTTT.

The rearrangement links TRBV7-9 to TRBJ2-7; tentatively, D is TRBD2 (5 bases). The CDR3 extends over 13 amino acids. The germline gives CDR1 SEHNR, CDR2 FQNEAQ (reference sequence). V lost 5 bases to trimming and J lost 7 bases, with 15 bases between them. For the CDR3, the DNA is TGTGCCAGCAGCCCAACCTCAACGGGAGAGCAGTACTTC. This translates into CASSPTSTGEQYF.

The CDR3 is CASSLVGGAGNTEAFF. The DNA of the CDR3 is TGTGCCAGCAGCTTGGTCGGGGGCGCGGGAAACACTGAAGCTTTCTTT. This sequence joins TRBV5-6 and TRBJ1-1, with a weak D call TRBD1 (6 bases). This CDR3 comprises 16 residues. Trimming cost V 0 bases and J 2 bases, with 14 bases left between them. Germline loops: CDR1 SGHDT, CDR2 YYEEEE.

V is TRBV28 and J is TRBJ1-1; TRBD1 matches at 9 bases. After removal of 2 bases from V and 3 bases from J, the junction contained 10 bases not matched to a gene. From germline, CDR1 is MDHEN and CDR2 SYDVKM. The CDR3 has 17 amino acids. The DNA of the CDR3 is TGTGCCAGCAGTTTACCTGGACAGGGGTCCCCTCACACTGAAGCTTTCTTT. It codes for CASSLPGQGSPHTEAFF.

The CDR3 DNA is TGTGCCAGCAGTTACTCTTCCGTCGCCGGGGAGCTGTTTTTT. Encoded protein: CASSYSSVAGELFF. This chain joins TRBV2 and TRBJ2-2; D is unresolved. Trimming cost V 5 bases and J 6 bases, with 13 bases left between them. CDR1 is SNHLY, CDR2 FYNNEI, per germline. This CDR3 is built from 14 residues.

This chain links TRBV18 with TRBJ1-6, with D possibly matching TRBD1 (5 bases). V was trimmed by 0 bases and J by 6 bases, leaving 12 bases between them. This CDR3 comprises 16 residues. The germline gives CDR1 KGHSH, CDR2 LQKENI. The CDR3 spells CASSPPVGRGNSPLHF. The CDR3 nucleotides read TGTGCCAGCTCACCACCGGTCGGGAGGGGTAATTCACCCCTCCACTTT.

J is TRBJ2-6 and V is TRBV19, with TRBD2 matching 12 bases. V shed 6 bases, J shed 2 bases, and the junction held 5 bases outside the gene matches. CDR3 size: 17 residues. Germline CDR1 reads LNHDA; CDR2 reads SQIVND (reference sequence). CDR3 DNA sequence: TGTGCCAGTAGGCGGACTAGCGGGGCCGCTGGGGCCAACGTCCTGACTTTC. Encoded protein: CASRRTSGAAGANVLTF.

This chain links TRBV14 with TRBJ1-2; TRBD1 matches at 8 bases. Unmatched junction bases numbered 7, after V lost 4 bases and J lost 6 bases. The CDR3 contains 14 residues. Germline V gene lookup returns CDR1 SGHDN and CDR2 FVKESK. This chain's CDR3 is CASSRDRGGDGYTF. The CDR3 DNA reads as TGTGCCAGCAGCCGCGACAGGGGAGGGGATGGCTACACCTTC.

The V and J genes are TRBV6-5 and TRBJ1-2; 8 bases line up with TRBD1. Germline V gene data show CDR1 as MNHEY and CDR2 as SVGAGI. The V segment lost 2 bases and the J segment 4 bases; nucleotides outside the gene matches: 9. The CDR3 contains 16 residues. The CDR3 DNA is TGTGCCAGCAGTTACGTCAGACAGGGGACCTCCTATGGCTACACCTTC. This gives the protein CASSYVRQGTSYGYTF.

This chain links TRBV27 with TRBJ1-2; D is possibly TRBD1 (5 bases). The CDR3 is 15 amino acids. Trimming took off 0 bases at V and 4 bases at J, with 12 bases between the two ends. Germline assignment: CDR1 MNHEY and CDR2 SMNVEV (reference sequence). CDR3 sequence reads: CASSLSSGPSYGYTF. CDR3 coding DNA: TGTGCCAGCAGTTTATCCTCAGGGCCGAGCTATGGCTACACCTTC.

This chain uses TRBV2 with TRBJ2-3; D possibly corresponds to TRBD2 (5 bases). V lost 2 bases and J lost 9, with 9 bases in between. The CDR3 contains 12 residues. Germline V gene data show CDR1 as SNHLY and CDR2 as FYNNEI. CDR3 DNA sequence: TGTGCCAGCAGTGAAATCGGAGGAACGCAGTATTTT. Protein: CASSEIGGTQYF.

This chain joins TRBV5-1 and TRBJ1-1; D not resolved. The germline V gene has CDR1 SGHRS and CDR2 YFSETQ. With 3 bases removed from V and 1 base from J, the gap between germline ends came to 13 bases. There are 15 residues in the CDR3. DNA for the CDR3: TGCGCCAGCAGCTCGTTAAGCCCCGCGAACACTGAAGCTTTCTTT. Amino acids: CASSSLSPANTEAFF.

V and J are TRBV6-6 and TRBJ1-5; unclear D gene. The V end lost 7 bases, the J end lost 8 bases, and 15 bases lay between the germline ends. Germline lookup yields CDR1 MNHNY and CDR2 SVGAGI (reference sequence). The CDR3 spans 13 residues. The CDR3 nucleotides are TGTGCCAGCAACTACCACACGCGGGAGCCCCAGCATTTT. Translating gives CASNYHTREPQHF.

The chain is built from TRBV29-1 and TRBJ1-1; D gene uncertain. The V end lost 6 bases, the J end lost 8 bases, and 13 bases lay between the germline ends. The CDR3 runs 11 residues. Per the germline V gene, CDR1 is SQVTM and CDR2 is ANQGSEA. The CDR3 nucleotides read TGCAGCGTCGTTACCTGGGGAGAAGCTTTCTTT. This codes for CSVVTWGEAFF.

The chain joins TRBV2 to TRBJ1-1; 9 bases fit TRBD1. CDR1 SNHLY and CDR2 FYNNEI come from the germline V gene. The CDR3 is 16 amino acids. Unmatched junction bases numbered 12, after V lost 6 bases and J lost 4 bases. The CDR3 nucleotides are TGTGCCAGCAGCTGGGACAGGGAAAGTGTAGGCACTGAAGCTTTCTTT. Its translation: CASSWDRESVGTEAFF.

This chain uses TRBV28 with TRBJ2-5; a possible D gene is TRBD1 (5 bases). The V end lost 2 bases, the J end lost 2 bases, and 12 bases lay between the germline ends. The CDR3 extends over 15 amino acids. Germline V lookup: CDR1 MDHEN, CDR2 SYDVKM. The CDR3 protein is CASSLMTAKQETQYF. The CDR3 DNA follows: TGTGCCAGCAGTTTAATGACAGCGAAACAAGAGACCCAGTACTTC.

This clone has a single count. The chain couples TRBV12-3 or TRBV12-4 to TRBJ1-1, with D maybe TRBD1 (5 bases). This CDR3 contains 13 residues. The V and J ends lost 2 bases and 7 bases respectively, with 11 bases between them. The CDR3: CASSLYSDSEAFF. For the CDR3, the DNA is TGTGCCAGCAGTTTATATAGTGACAGTGAAGCTTTCTTT.

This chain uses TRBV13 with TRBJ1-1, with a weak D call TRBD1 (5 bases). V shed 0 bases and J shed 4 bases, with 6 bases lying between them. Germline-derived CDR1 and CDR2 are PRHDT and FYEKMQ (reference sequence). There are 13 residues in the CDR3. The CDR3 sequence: CASSLGGTTEAFF. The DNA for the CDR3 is TGTGCCAGCAGCTTAGGAGGGACCACTGAAGCTTTCTTT.